This T cell receptor (beta chain) was retrieved from a study of T cell responses to AZD1222 COVID-19 vaccine. Study results and caveats: All repertoire sampling was performed exclusively after the peak T cell response. Donors in the cohort were predominantly white British and more often female, and clonal diversity was possibly underestimated. Baseline seropositivity characterized only six or seven AZD1222 recipients. With two AZD1222 doses given, Spike-specific TCR breadth and depth both rose.

As for this clone: What it binds is unknown.

The protocol was immunoSEQ multiplex PCR, while the TCRdb copy is restricted to in-frame clones and leaves out a portion. The sample consists of some 100,000 clones, around 87% of them appearing once. Germline values: CDR1 LGHNA, CDR2 YSLEER. CDR3 length: 15 amino acids. Trimming took 0 bases from V and 4 from J, leaving 12 bases between them. The sequenced sample was peripheral blood, obtained on day 0 of AZD1222 vaccination. The chain joins TRBV4-3 to TRBJ1-2; D might be TRBD1 (5 bases). The sequence was collected from an adult in good health. The CDR3 DNA reads TGCGCCAGCAGCCAAGATGGTGGGGGGAGCTATGGCTACACCTTC. This gives the protein CASSQDGGGSYGYTF.